The TCR beta chain under discussion was sequenced for a study of T cells expressing NK-cell markers. Across the study: Within the sequenced cohort of eight donors, seven exhibited HCMV seropositivity and one was seronegative.

The CDR3 is made up of 15 amino acids. The V gene's germline CDR1 is LNHNV and CDR2 YYDKDF (reference sequence). From its re-call of the 5' RACE reads, TCRdb lists each CDR3 protein once, without DNA. This sample's table has roughly 420,000 distinct CDR3 sequences. Study-wide findings and caveats: Dominant NKG2C+ clonotypes were found to form about 1.0-7.5% of CD8+ T cells in a handful of donors.

Comment on this clonotype: What it recognizes is unknown.

Sequenced input: blood T cells: a sorted CD56 or NKG2C T cell subset, CD4+ or CD8+ T cells, or bulk PBMC T cells (not recorded which). The sequence came from a woman aged 18 to 75 in good health. The chain combines TRBV15 with TRBJ2-5; TCRdb designates TRBD1, a call that cannot be tested without DNA. CDR3 region: CATSREDRVPETQYF.